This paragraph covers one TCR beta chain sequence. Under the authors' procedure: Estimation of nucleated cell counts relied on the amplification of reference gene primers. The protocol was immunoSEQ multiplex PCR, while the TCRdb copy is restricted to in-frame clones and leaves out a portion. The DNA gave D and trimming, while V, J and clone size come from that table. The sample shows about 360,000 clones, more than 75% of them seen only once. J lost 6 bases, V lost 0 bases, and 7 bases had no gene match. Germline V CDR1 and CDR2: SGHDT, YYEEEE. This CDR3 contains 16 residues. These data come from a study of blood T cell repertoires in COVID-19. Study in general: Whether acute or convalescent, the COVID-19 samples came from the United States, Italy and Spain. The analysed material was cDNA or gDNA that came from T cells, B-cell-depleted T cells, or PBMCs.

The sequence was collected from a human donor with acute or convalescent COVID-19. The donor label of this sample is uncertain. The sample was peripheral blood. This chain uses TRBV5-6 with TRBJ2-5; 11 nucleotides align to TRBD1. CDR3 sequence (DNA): TGTGCCAGCAGCTTGGGCCCGGGACAGGGGGTGAAGACCCAGTACTTC. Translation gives CASSLGPGQGVKTQYF. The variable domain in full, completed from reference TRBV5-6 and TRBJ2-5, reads DAGVTQSPTHLIKTRGQQVTLRCSPKSGHDTVSWYQQALGQGPQFIFQYYEEEERQRGNFPDRFSGHQFPNYSSELNVNALLLGDSALYLCASSLGPGQGVKTQYFGPGTRLLVL.